A selection of T cell receptor beta chains follows, all from one sample in a study of control samples from healthy donors and cancer patients. Produced via immunoSEQ multiplex PCR; TCRdb's table is partial and in-frame only. The sample has under 130,000 clones, around 89% seen once. The sequenced material came from PBMCs. Source of these receptors: a man between 60 and 75 years old with lung cancer. Each CDR3 is given with its conserved first and last residue. D genes are given only for firm matches. Clone size, where shown, is once, few, many, or a class for clones that have expanded.

>.|TRBJ2-1|.|TRBV6-5|14
CASSYDQGKNEQFF
TGTGCCAGCAGTTACGATCAGGGAAAGAATGAGCAGTTCTTC
>once|TRBJ2-1|TRBD1|TRBV7-9|12
CASSPTGDEQFF
TGTGCCAGCAGTCCTACAGGGGATGAGCAGTTCTTC
>.|TRBJ1-2|.|TRBV6-5|14
CATYDPGSVLGYTF
TGTGCCACTTACGATCCCGGGTCCGTCTTAGGCTACACCTTC
>.|TRBJ2-5|TRBD1|TRBV25-1|16
CASSEGGQGALWAQYF
TGTGCCAGCAGTGAGGGAGGACAGGGTGCCCTCTGGGCCCAGTACTTC
>.|TRBJ2-7|TRBD2|TRBV11-2|14
CASTTTSGAYEQYF
TGTGCCAGCACCACGACTAGCGGGGCGTACGAGCAGTACTTC
>.|TRBJ2-1|.|TRBV6-5|13
CASSYGDYNEQFF
TGTGCCAGCAGTTACGGGGATTACAATGAGCAGTTCTTC
>.|TRBJ1-6|.|TRBV10-3|16
CAISESVRGGNSPLHF
TGTGCCATCAGTGAGTCGGTACGGGGGGGGAATTCACCCCTCCACTTT
>.|TRBJ1-2|TRBD1|TRBV2|14
CASKTGTDNYGYTF
TGTGCCAGCAAGACCGGGACAGACAACTATGGCTACACCTTC
>.|TRBJ2-3|.|TRBV5-3|14
CARSLKGSMDTQYF
TGTGCCAGAAGCTTAAAGGGTTCAATGGATACGCAGTATTTT
>.|TRBJ1-2|.|TRBV5-1|15
CASSPGGVPNYGYTF
TGCGCCAGCAGCCCGGGCGGGGTCCCTAACTATGGCTACACCTTC
>.|TRBJ1-1|.|TRBV29-1|13
CSALGAGLNEAFF
TGCAGCGCCCTGGGGGCAGGGCTTAATGAAGCTTTCTTT
>.|TRBJ1-2|.|TRBV18|16
CASSPRGTRDPSGYTF
TGTGCCAGCTCACCCCGGGGGACCCGGGATCCGTCTGGCTACACCTTC
>.|TRBJ1-3|.|TRBV7-9|16
CASTLLDGFSGNTIYF
TGTGCCAGCACCCTACTAGACGGTTTCTCTGGAAACACCATATATTTT
>.|TRBJ2-5|.|TRBV9|12
CASSESPETQYF
TGTGCCAGCAGCGAAAGTCCGGAGACCCAGTACTTC
>medium-sized|TRBJ1-1|TRBD1|TRBV6-6|16
CASSPLATGGGIEAFF
TGTGCCAGCAGTCCACTCGCGACAGGGGGAGGAATTGAAGCTTTCTTT
>.|TRBJ2-3|TRBD1|TRBV25-1|15
CASSEQADREDTQYF
TGTGCCAGCAGTGAACAAGCGGACAGGGAAGATACGCAGTATTTT
>.|TRBJ1-2|.|TRBV18|16
CASSPSSLTDRLGYTF
TGTGCCAGCTCACCATCCAGCCTGACAGACCGACTGGGCTACACCTTC
>.|TRBJ2-3|TRBD2|TRBV7-3|17
CASSLWPAGGNTDTQYF
TGTGCCAGCAGCTTATGGCCAGCGGGGGGGAACACAGATACGCAGTATTTT
>.|TRBJ1-3|.|TRBV5-1|14
CASSSDTSGNTIYF
TGCGCCAGCAGCTCGGACACCTCAGGAAACACCATATATTTT
>.|TRBJ2-1|.|TRBV9|13
CASSVNTANEQFF
TGTGCCAGCAGCGTAAATACAGCTAATGAGCAGTTCTTC
>.|TRBJ2-7|.|TRBV10-1|13
CASSGDRSYEQYF
TGCGCCAGCAGTGGGGACCGGTCCTACGAGCAGTACTTC
>once|TRBJ1-2|.|TRBV6-5|13
CASSYYRENGYTF
TGTGCCAGCAGTTACTATCGGGAAAATGGCTACACCTTC
>few|TRBJ2-1|.|TRBV7-3|12
CASSFAGNEQFF
TGTGCCAGCAGCTTCGCGGGGAATGAGCAGTTCTTC
>.|TRBJ2-3|.|TRBV5-1|18
CASSFRSLPGLATDTQYF
TGCGCCAGCAGCTTCCGTTCTTTACCGGGACTGGCCACAGATACGCAGTATTTT
>.|TRBJ2-5|TRBD2|TRBV7-2|16
CASSLGGLAGAETQYF
TGTGCCAGCAGCTTAGGAGGACTAGCGGGGGCAGAGACCCAGTACTTC
>.|TRBJ1-3|.|TRBV10-2|12
CASSGPGNTIYF
TGCGCCAGCAGTGGACCTGGAAACACCATATATTTT
>.|TRBJ1-4|.|TRBV5-1|13
CASSQGSYEKLFF
TGCGCCAGCAGCCAAGGGTCGTACGAAAAACTGTTTTTT
>.|TRBJ2-5|.|TRBV12-3/TRBV12-4|13
CASSLTPGETQYF
TGTGCCAGCAGCTTGACACCAGGAGAGACCCAGTACTTC
>.|TRBJ2-2|.|TRBV30|14
CAWSGQSGTGELFF
TGTGCCTGGAGTGGGCAGAGCGGGACCGGGGAGCTGTTTTTT
>.|TRBJ2-1|.|TRBV12-3/TRBV12-4|12
CASSSGGAWQFF
TGTGCCAGCAGTTCCGGAGGCGCCTGGCAGTTCTTC
>.|TRBJ2-2|.|TRBV24-1|14
CATSDPTRTGELFF
TGTGCCACCAGTGACCCAACTAGAACCGGGGAGCTGTTTTTT
>.|TRBJ2-2|TRBD2|TRBV30|12
CAYGGVTGELFF
TGTGCCTATGGGGGGGTAACCGGGGAGCTGTTTTTT
>.|TRBJ1-2|.|TRBV9|14
CASSSQTVNYGYTF
TGTGCCAGCAGCTCACAGACAGTTAACTATGGCTACACCTTC
>.|TRBJ1-2|.|TRBV7-9|13
CASNKGLLYGYTF
TGTGCCAGCAACAAGGGGCTACTTTATGGCTACACCTTC
>.|TRBJ2-5|TRBD2|TRBV4-2|16
CASSQAVSSGPRTQYF
TGTGCCAGCAGCCAAGCCGTGTCTAGCGGACCAAGGACCCAGTACTTC
>.|TRBJ2-4|.|TRBV5-6|16
CASSLDGNLAKNIQYF
TGTGCCAGCAGTCTTGACGGCAATTTAGCCAAAAACATTCAGTACTTC
>.|TRBJ1-2|TRBD1|TRBV24-1|14
CAIGQGLPNYGYTF
TGTGCCATCGGACAGGGGTTACCAAACTATGGCTACACCTTC
>.|TRBJ1-4|TRBD1|TRBV4-1|15
CASSQGQGNNEKLFF
TGCGCCAGCAGCCAAGGACAGGGTAATAATGAAAAACTGTTTTTT
>.|TRBJ1-5|.|TRBV5-1|15
CATPKRVESNQPQHF
TGCGCCACTCCTAAAAGGGTTGAGAGCAATCAGCCCCAGCATTTT
>.|TRBJ2-7|.|TRBV5-4|15
CASSFRGQSSYEQYF
TGTGCCAGCAGCTTCCGGGGCCAGAGCTCCTACGAGCAGTACTTC
>few|TRBJ1-5|.|TRBV18|13
CASSPGPGQPQHF
TGTGCCAGCTCACCAGGTCCTGGACAGCCCCAGCATTTT
>.|TRBJ1-6|.|TRBV5-6|15
CASSPYSGWNSPLHF
TGTGCCAGCAGCCCGTACTCAGGCTGGAATTCACCCCTCCACTTT
>.|TRBJ2-5|TRBD1|TRBV18|15
CASSPPGTGKETQYF
TGTGCCAGCTCACCACCAGGGACAGGGAAGGAGACCCAGTACTTC
>.|TRBJ1-2|.|TRBV24-1|15
CATSDLSDSNYGYTF
TGTGCCACCAGTGATTTAAGTGACAGTAACTATGGCTACACCTTC
>.|TRBJ2-2|.|TRBV2|13
CASQGPTTGELFF
TGTGCCAGCCAGGGGCCCACCACCGGGGAGCTGTTTTTT
>.|TRBJ1-3|.|TRBV3-1/TRBV3-2|15
CASSQAVSAGNTIYF
TGTGCCAGCAGCCAAGCCGTATCAGCTGGAAACACCATATATTTT
>.|TRBJ1-1|.|TRBV19|15
CASTPINVGHTEAFF
TGTGCCAGTACCCCAATCAACGTAGGTCACACTGAAGCTTTCTTT
>.|TRBJ1-1|.|TRBV7-8|14
CASSLTALNTEAFF
TGTGCCAGCAGCTTAACGGCTCTGAACACTGAAGCTTTCTTT
>.|TRBJ1-6|.|TRBV7-2|15
CASSLDGGWESPLHF
TGTGCCAGCAGCTTAGATGGTGGGTGGGAATCACCCCTCCACTTT
>.|TRBJ1-4|TRBD1|TRBV6-6|16
CASSYGWTGRGEKLFF
TGTGCCAGCAGTTACGGGTGGACAGGGAGGGGTGAAAAACTGTTTTTT
>once|TRBJ1-4|.|TRBV6-1|17
CASSEARRGASNEKLFF
TGTGCCAGCAGTGAAGCGCGACGGGGCGCCAGCAATGAAAAACTGTTTTTT
>.|TRBJ1-6|.|TRBV18|15
CASSPMGQSGSPLHF
TGTGCCAGCTCACCAATGGGGCAATCCGGGTCACCCCTCCACTTT
>.|TRBJ1-1|TRBD1|TRBV29-1|14
CSVWDRQTNTEAFF
TGCAGCGTTTGGGACAGGCAGACGAACACTGAAGCTTTCTTT
>.|TRBJ2-7|TRBD1|TRBV7-9|11
CASSLGQGDYF
TGTGCCAGCAGCCTCGGACAGGGAGACTACTTC
>.|TRBJ1-3|.|TRBV5-4|16
CASSSPLAGPGNTIYF
TGTGCCAGCAGCTCTCCTTTGGCAGGGCCGGGAAACACCATATATTTT
>.|TRBJ1-3|.|TRBV10-1|14
CASSATGPGNTIYF
TGCGCCAGCAGTGCGACGGGGCCTGGAAACACCATATATTTT
>.|TRBJ1-1|.|TRBV5-1|13
CASRGGLNTEAFF
TGCGCCAGCAGAGGGGGGCTGAACACTGAAGCTTTCTTT
>.|TRBJ1-2|.|TRBV6-6|13
CASSLNAYYGYTF
TGTGCCAGCAGTTTAAATGCGTACTATGGCTACACCTTC
>.|TRBJ1-1|.|TRBV24-1|15
CATSDTKWGNTEAFF
TGTGCCACCAGTGATACTAAGTGGGGAAACACTGAAGCTTTCTTT